Presented here are 12 T cell receptor beta chains from one specimen sequenced in a study of T cell responses to AZD1222 COVID-19 vaccine. Libraries were prepared by immunoSEQ multiplex PCR; TCRdb keeps only in-frame clonotypes and omits some of them. The sample holds roughly 140,000 clones; 80% to 95% are singletons and the top ten take about 3%. The input for sequencing was peripheral blood, taken on day 0 of MenACWY control vaccination. Receptor source: an adult in good health.

The genes are TRBV27 and TRBJ1-1; D is unclear. This CDR3 is built from 14 residues. V lost 2 bases and J 2 bases, leaving 9 bases between the germline ends. Germline-derived CDR1 and CDR2 are MNHEY and SMNVEV (reference sequence). DNA of the CDR3: TGTGCCAGCAGTTTACGCTCAGGTAACACTGAAGCTTTCTTT. Encoded protein: CASSLRSGNTEAFF.

The chain is built from TRBV2 and TRBJ2-7; no clear D gene. V was shortened by 0 bases and J by 0 bases, with 12 bases between the two germline ends. CDR1 and CDR2 from the germline V gene are SNHLY and FYNNEI. CDR3 length: 16 residues. In nucleotides, the CDR3 is TGTGCCAGCAGTGAAGCATGGACGGCTAGCTCCTACGAGCAGTACTTC. Encoded protein: CASSEAWTASSYEQYF.

This clone was counted once. This sequence joins TRBV10-3 and TRBJ1-2, with 10 bases that match TRBD1. Germline assignment: CDR1 ENHRY and CDR2 SYGVKD. This CDR3 region has 13 residues. The V and J ends lost 11 bases and 9 bases, in that order; junction bases with no gene match: 12. The CDR3 loop is CALQPETGGSYTF. The DNA of the CDR3 is TGTGCCCTCCAACCTGAGACAGGGGGCAGCTACACCTTC.

This clone came up a few times. This chain links TRBV6-1 with TRBJ1-6; D is possibly TRBD1 (5 bases). The V gene's germline CDR1 is MNHNS and CDR2 SASEGT. V was cut by 4 bases and J by 7 bases, with 17 bases left in between. The CDR3 length is 16 residues. This chain's CDR3 is CASSVRVGLGNSPLHF. In nucleotides, the CDR3 is TGTGCCAGCAGTGTCAGGGTTGGTTTGGGAAATTCACCCCTCCACTTT.

The gene calls are TRBV5-1 and TRBJ2-1, with D perhaps TRBD2 (5 bases). In germline, CDR1 is SGHRS, CDR2 YFSETQ. V dropped 0 bases and J dropped 10 bases, with 8 bases sitting between them. The CDR3 has 12 residues. CDR3 amino acids: CASSLGAAEQFF. The CDR3 DNA reads as TGCGCCAGCAGCTTGGGAGCGGCCGAGCAGTTCTTC.

The chain recombines TRBV5-8 with TRBJ2-7; 7 bases agree with TRBD2. CDR1 and CDR2 from the germline V gene are SGHTS and YDEGEE. After removal of 3 bases from V and 0 bases from J, the junction contained 9 bases not matched to a gene. This CDR3 spans 16 amino acids. CDR3 sequence (DNA): TGTGCCAGCAGCTCCCCCTACGGGGGGTACTCCTACGAGCAGTACTTC. The encoded protein is CASSSPYGGYSYEQYF.

A single count supports this clone. The chain carries TRBV11-2 and TRBJ1-1; possible D gene TRBD1, 6 bases. The germline V and J ends were trimmed by 4 bases and 1 base, with 13 bases remaining between them. This CDR3 has 15 amino acids. Germline-derived CDR1 and CDR2 are SGHAT and FQNNGV. CDR3 protein: CASSSEGGGNTEAFF. CDR3 coding DNA: TGTGCCAGCAGCTCAGAAGGGGGAGGGAACACTGAAGCTTTCTTT.

The V call is TRBV3-1 (or the pseudogene TRBV3-2), the J call TRBJ2-2, with D maybe TRBD2 (6 bases). Trimming shortened V by 4 bases and J by 6 bases, and 18 bases separated the two germline ends. Germline CDR1 LGHDT, CDR2 YNNKEL (reference sequence). The CDR3 is 16 residues long. The CDR3 DNA reads as TGTGCCAGCAGCCCAGGAGGGCGGGGCCGATCCGGGGAGCTGTTTTTT. The encoded protein is CASSPGGRGRSGELFF.

The V and J genes are TRBV6-1 and TRBJ2-1, with TRBD2 as a possible D gene (6 bases). Germline V gene lookup returns CDR1 MNHNS and CDR2 SASEGT. CDR3 length: 14 amino acids. Trimming cost V 3 bases and J 13 bases, with 19 bases left between them. The chain's CDR3 is CASSDPGLEGRQFF. In DNA form, the CDR3 reads TGTGCCAGCAGTGACCCGGGACTCGAGGGAAGACAGTTCTTC.

This clone has just one count. The chain recombines TRBV28 with TRBJ1-2, with TRBD1 as a possible D gene (5 bases). The CDR3 runs 14 residues. CDR1 MDHEN and CDR2 SYDVKM come from the germline V gene. V dropped 8 bases and J dropped 1 base, with 14 bases sitting between them. The CDR3 loop is CASSRTPDNYGYTF. The CDR3 DNA sequence: TGTGCCAGCTCTCGGACACCAGATAACTATGGCTACACCTTC.

The gene calls are TRBV11-3 and TRBJ2-3; 7 bases line up with TRBD1. The V gene end was trimmed by 5 bases and the J gene end by 4 bases; junction bases not matched to a gene: 15. The CDR3 is 17 residues long. Germline-derived CDR1 and CDR2 are SGHNT and YENEEA. CDR3 sequence (DNA): TGTGCCAGCAGCCTCAAAGGGCAGGGGGTGGTCGCAGATACGCAGTATTTT. Its protein is CASSLKGQGVVADTQYF.

The chain is built from TRBV28 and TRBJ1-1; the D is unclear. The CDR3 covers 15 residues. Trimming took off 8 bases at V and 0 bases at J, with 16 bases between the two ends. Germline CDR1 reads MDHEN; CDR2 reads SYDVKM. The CDR3: CASHDPAPLNTEAFF. The CDR3 DNA follows: TGTGCCAGCCACGACCCCGCCCCATTGAACACTGAAGCTTTCTTT.